These T cell receptor beta chains were read from a single sample in a study of cytomegalovirus exposure and HLA in healthy donors. Assay: immunoSEQ multiplex PCR; the TCRdb copy retains only in-frame clones and omits some. The sample lists around 110,000 clones, around 64% seen once, with about 2.2% in the top ten. The specimen sequenced was PBMCs. The receptors stem from a woman in her twenties or thirties in good health and CMV-seronegative. The CDR3 runs from the conserved cysteine through the conserved F or W. Each record gives: J gene, clone size, V gene, D gene, CDR3 DNA, CDR3 protein. The D gene is left open where the match is weak. A row's size may be missing; if present it is once, few, many or a size class.

TRBJ2-7	-	TRBV10-1	-	TGCGCCAGCACCCCAGGAGCGGGAAGGGGGGAAAGGGACGAGCAGTACTTC	CASTPGAGRGERDEQYF
TRBJ1-1	-	TRBV5-1	-	TGCGCCAGCAGCCATCCCAGGGGGAACACTGAAGCTTTCTTT	CASSHPRGNTEAFF
TRBJ2-1	-	TRBV7-2	TRBD2	TGTGCCAGCAGCCCCGGACTAGCGTGGCAGTTCTTC	CASSPGLAWQFF
TRBJ2-7	-	TRBV28	-	TGTGCCAGCAGCGAACAGGGAAACTCCTACGAGCAGTACTTC	CASSEQGNSYEQYF
TRBJ2-3	-	TRBV7-9	TRBD2	TGTGCCAGCGGAATAACTAGCGGGAGGAGGGATACGCAGTATTTT	CASGITSGRRDTQYF
TRBJ2-1	-	TRBV5-1	TRBD1	TGCGCCAGCAGCTTGGGGGACAGGGTAAACAATGAGCAGTTCTTC	CASSLGDRVNNEQFF
TRBJ1-2	few	TRBV5-4	TRBD1	TGTGCCAGCAGCTCCACAGACAGGGGCTATGGCTACACCTTC	CASSSTDRGYGYTF
TRBJ2-7	few	TRBV9	-	TGTGCCAGCAGCGAGCCAGAAGAGGGTTCCCAGGACGAGCAGTACTTC	CASSEPEEGSQDEQYF
TRBJ1-5	-	TRBV19	TRBD1	TGTGCCAGTAGGAGACTCGGACAGGAAGGTTATCAGCCCCAGCATTTT	CASRRLGQEGYQPQHF
TRBJ1-5	-	TRBV6-5	TRBD1	TGTGCCAGCGGACCGGGACAGCAAAATCAGCCCCAGCATTTT	CASGPGQQNQPQHF
TRBJ2-7	-	TRBV6-6	TRBD1	TGTGCCAGCAGGCCAGCCCCGGACAGGGTATACGAGCAGTACTTC	CASRPAPDRVYEQYF
TRBJ2-2	few	TRBV10-3	-	TGTGCCATCAAAGGCTCGGGCACAGGAGCCGGGGAGCTGTTTTTT	CAIKGSGTGAGELFF
TRBJ2-7	few	TRBV27	-	TGTGCCAGCGGTCGGGGTGGGTCCTACGAGCAGTACTTC	CASGRGGSYEQYF
TRBJ2-5	-	TRBV9	-	TGTGCCAGCAGCGTAGGTCAGGGGCAAGAGACCCAGTACTTC	CASSVGQGQETQYF
TRBJ1-5	-	TRBV15	-	TGTGCCACCAGGGAGGGTATCAATCAGCCCCAGCATTTT	CATREGINQPQHF
TRBJ2-1	-	TRBV7-2	TRBD2	TGTGCCAGCAGCTTGAACGGACTAGCGGGAGCCCCGATATTCTTC	CASSLNGLAGAPIFF
TRBJ2-1	few	TRBV18	TRBD2	TGTGCCAGCTCACCGTTACTAGCGGGAGATTATCAAGGTTACAATGAGCAGTTCTTC	CASSPLLAGDYQGYNEQFF
TRBJ2-2	-	TRBV6-5	TRBD1	TGTGCCAGCAGACCCCCGACAGGGCTAACCGGGGAGCTGTTTTTT	CASRPPTGLTGELFF
TRBJ2-7	-	TRBV11-2	TRBD2	TGTGCCAGCAGCTTAAGGGCTAGCGGGGACTACGAGCAGTACTTC	CASSLRASGDYEQYF
TRBJ2-3	-	TRBV7-2	-	TGTGCCAGCAGCTTAGTGTGGCTAGCCGGCACAGATACGCAGTATTTT	CASSLVWLAGTDTQYF
TRBJ2-7	few	TRBV6-5	-	TGTGCCAGCAGTTACTCGTATAGGGGAATTTACGAGCAGTACTTC	CASSYSYRGIYEQYF
TRBJ1-1	-	TRBV11-2	-	TGTGCCAGCAGCTTTGGACTCCTGAACACTGAAGCTTTCTTT	CASSFGLLNTEAFF
TRBJ2-7	once	TRBV15	-	TGTGCCACCAGCACCCCTTTGGGGGACTACGAGCAGTACTTC	CATSTPLGDYEQYF
TRBJ2-7	-	TRBV5-1	-	TGCGCCAGCAGCTTGGGGGACTCGAGCGTCTACGAGCAGTACTTC	CASSLGDSSVYEQYF
TRBJ1-5	few	TRBV30	TRBD1	TGTGCCTGGAGTCGAACAGGGGTTAGCAATCAGCCCCAGCATTTT	CAWSRTGVSNQPQHF
TRBJ2-7	few	TRBV28	TRBD1	TGTGCCAGCAGTCTCCTCGTGTTGGGACAGGGGATGTACGAGCAGTACTTC	CASSLLVLGQGMYEQYF
TRBJ2-3	-	TRBV14	-	TGTGCCAGCAGCCGAGCATATACGCAGTATTTT	CASSRAYTQYF
TRBJ1-5	-	TRBV7-7	TRBD1	TGTGCTAGCATCCCTGGGACAGCTAGCAATCAGCCCCAGCATTTT	CASIPGTASNQPQHF
TRBJ2-7	-	TRBV10-3	TRBD2	TGTGCCATCAGTGAGGCGGGAGGGGGCTACGAGCAGTACTTC	CAISEAGGGYEQYF
TRBJ1-2	few	TRBV30	TRBD1	TGTGCCTGGAACCAGGGGGTCTACTATGGCTACACCTTC	CAWNQGVYYGYTF
TRBJ1-1	-	TRBV29-1	TRBD1	TGCAGCGTTGTGGGGGGGACAGGCCTAACTGAAGCTTTCTTT	CSVVGGTGLTEAFF
TRBJ1-5	-	TRBV5-4	-	TGTGCCAGCAGCTTGGATTCAGGGCTGGGACAGCCCCAGCATTTT	CASSLDSGLGQPQHF
TRBJ2-5	-	TRBV15	-	TGTGCCACCAGCATTGACTGGGAGACCCAGTACTTC	CATSIDWETQYF
TRBJ1-5	-	TRBV27	TRBD1	TGTGCCAGCAGTTTAAACAGGGGGCGGAATCAGCCCCAGCATTTC	CASSLNRGRNQPQHF
TRBJ2-5	few	TRBV7-2	TRBD1	TGTGCCAGCAGCTTAGCCGGGACAGGGGAAGAGACCCAGTACTTC	CASSLAGTGEETQYF
TRBJ1-3	once	TRBV29-1	-	TGCAGCGTTCGGGACACCAGCTCTGGAAACACCATATATTTT	CSVRDTSSGNTIYF